Below are 22 T cell receptor beta chains sequenced from a single sample in a study of persistence of HIV-infected CD4 T cells. Anti-CD3/anti-CD28 beads served as a nonspecific positive control stimulus. Responding CD4+ T cells were sorted by upregulation of both CD40 ligand and CD69. What these receptors recognize is not known. The libraries were made with immunoSEQ version 4 in survey mode. The table came from immunoSEQ multiplex PCR; TCRdb's copy has only in-frame clones and leaves some out. The sample has about 45,000 clones, roughly nine tenths seen once. Sequencing was performed on CD4+ T cells sorted from PBMCs after approximately 19-hour stimulation, taken from a patient who received antiretroviral therapy. Receptors were obtained from an adult man with HIV who was CMV-seropositive.

The rearrangement uses TRBV23-1 and TRBJ1-2, with D possibly TRBD1 on 6 matching bases. TRBV23-1 is flagged as an ORF with uncertain function. Trimming removed 2 bases at V and 4 bases at J, with 11 bases between. The CDR3 extends over 14 amino acids. In DNA form, the CDR3 reads TGCGCCAGCAGTCAAGACGGACAGTTCTATGGCTACACCTTC. It encodes CASSQDGQFYGYTF.

The J gene is TRBJ2-3, the V gene TRBV7-2, with 11 nucleotides matching TRBD2. Trimming removed 1 base from V and 6 bases from J; junction bases left unmatched: 3. The CDR3 is made up of 15 amino acids. The V gene's germline CDR1 is SGHTA and CDR2 FQGNSA. CDR3 protein: CASSLVSGGADTQYF. The CDR3 nucleotides are TGTGCCAGCAGCTTAGTTAGCGGGGGGGCGGATACGCAGTATTTT.

A few counts support this clone. This sequence joins TRBV10-3 and TRBJ2-1; TRBD1 is a possible D gene (5 bases). This CDR3 has 11 residues. Between the trimmed V and J ends, which lost 6 bases and 10 bases, there was a span of 10 bases. Germline values: CDR1 ENHRY, CDR2 SYGVKD. CDR3 nucleotide sequence: TGTGCCATCAGAGATCCAGGGGAGCAGTTCTTC. Amino acids: CAIRDPGEQFF.

The chain combines TRBV6-5 with TRBJ1-2, with D perhaps matching TRBD1 (6 bases). CDR1 MNHEY and CDR2 SVGAGI come from the germline V gene. V dropped 10 bases and J dropped 5 bases, with 14 bases sitting between them. The CDR3 is 12 residues long. CDR3 coding DNA: TGTGCCATCGCGAGGGGGGATTATGGCTACACCTTC. Residues: CAIARGDYGYTF.

The rearrangement links TRBV20-1 to TRBJ2-4; 9 bases agree with TRBD1. Losses at the gene ends were 6 bases for V and 9 bases for J; bases not matched to a gene: 3. CDR1 and CDR2 (germline): DFQATT, SNEGSKA (reference sequence). The CDR3 sequence is 11 residues long. The CDR3 sequence: CSAGTGPIQYF. The CDR3 DNA sequence: TGCAGTGCCGGGACAGGGCCCATTCAGTACTTC.

The chain is built from TRBV19 and TRBJ2-4, with 13 positions matching TRBD2. The CDR3 has 15 amino acids. The V gene end was trimmed by 6 bases and the J gene end by 1 base; junction bases not matched to a gene: 0. The germline V gene encodes CDR1 LNHDA and CDR2 SQIVND (reference sequence). The CDR3 sequence: CASRTSGGAKNIQYF. The CDR3 nucleotides read TGTGCCAGTAGGACTAGCGGGGGGGCCAAAAACATTCAGTACTTC.

The rearrangement joins TRBV20-1 to TRBJ1-6; maybe TRBD1 (5 bases). The CDR3 has 14 amino acids. The germline V and J ends were trimmed by 3 bases and 3 bases, with 9 bases remaining between them. CDR1 is DFQATT and CDR2 is SNEGSKA in the germline V gene (reference sequence). Written as DNA, the CDR3 is TGCAGTGCTAGTCTGACAGACTATAATTCACCCCTCCACTTT. Its translation is CSASLTDYNSPLHF.

This chain links TRBV5-5 with TRBJ1-6; D is possibly TRBD1 (6 bases). Germline V gene lookup returns CDR1 SGHKS and CDR2 YYEKEE (reference sequence). CDR3 length: 14 amino acids. V shed 4 bases and J shed 10 bases, with 15 bases lying between them. CDR3 region: CASSRAGGGSPLHF. CDR3 DNA: TGTGCCAGCAGCCGGGCGGGGGGCGGATCACCCCTCCACTTT. Full variable domain (remainder filled in from reference TRBV5-5 and TRBJ1-6): DAGVTQSPTHLIKTRGQQVTLRCSPISGHKSVSWYQQVLGQGPQFIFQYYEKEERGRGNFPDRFSARQFPNYSSELNVNALLLGDSALYLCASSRAGGGSPLHFGNGTRLTVT.

The CDR3 sequence is CASSRRQHTYYGYTF. The CDR3 DNA reads as TGTGCCAGCAGCCGAAGACAGCATACATACTATGGCTACACCTTC. V gene TRBV28 combines with J gene TRBJ1-2, with D tentatively TRBD1 (5 bases). Trimming pared 6 bases from V and 3 bases from J, leaving 17 bases between. The germline V gene encodes CDR1 MDHEN and CDR2 SYDVKM. This CDR3 has 15 residues.

This clone was seen only once. This chain joins TRBV29-1 and TRBJ2-1; D ambiguous. Germline V CDR1 and CDR2: SQVTM, ANQGSEA. This CDR3 spans 12 amino acids. The CDR3, as DNA: TGCAGTGCTATGATACAGCCCAATGAGCAGTTCTTC. Residues: CSAMIQPNEQFF.

The genes are TRBV7-8 and TRBJ1-6; no clear D. V dropped 5 bases and J dropped 8 bases, with 13 bases sitting between them. There are 14 residues in the CDR3. Germline lookup yields CDR1 SGHVS and CDR2 FQNEAQ. The CDR3 protein is CASSPRGHDSPLHF. The CDR3 region has the DNA TGTGCCAGCAGCCCACGAGGTCACGATTCACCCCTCCACTTT.

The chain recombines TRBV5-6 with TRBJ2-1; either TRBD1 or TRBD2 may supply D (5 bases each). Germline assignment: CDR1 SGHDT and CDR2 YYEEEE. Trimming removed 4 bases at V and 9 bases at J, with 26 bases between. The CDR3 extends over 17 amino acids. The CDR3 coding sequence is TGTGCCAGCAGCCAACGAGGGGTAGGGTCCCAGAGGGGTGAGCAGTTCTTC. This codes for CASSQRGVGSQRGEQFF.

The chain employs TRBV19 and TRBJ1-1; 7 nucleotides align to TRBD1. The CDR3 has 14 amino acids. Germline trimming cut 6 bases from V and 3 bases from J; bases unmatched to any gene: 7. CDR1 is LNHDA, CDR2 SQIVND, per germline (reference sequence). The DNA of the CDR3 is TGTGCCAGTAGCCAGACAGGGATTTACACTGAAGCTTTCTTT. Residues: CASSQTGIYTEAFF.

Here the CDR3 reads CASSPLGGLYNEQFF. The CDR3 nucleotides read TGTGCCAGCAGTCCCTTGGGGGGTTTATACAATGAGCAGTTCTTC. The chain combines TRBV6-5 with TRBJ2-1, with D possibly matching TRBD2 (6 bases). The CDR3 contains 15 residues. V gave up 5 bases and J gave up 4 bases, with 15 bases separating them. CDR1 and CDR2 (germline): MNHEY, SVGAGI.

This chain's CDR3 is CASIQGAREQYF. DNA of the CDR3: TGTGCCAGCATCCAGGGGGCCCGCGAGCAGTACTTC. The chain is built from TRBV3-1 (or the pseudogene TRBV3-2) and TRBJ2-7; 8 bases are shared with TRBD1. Per germline, CDR1 LGHDT and CDR2 YNNKEL (reference sequence). J lost 6 bases, V lost 7 bases, and 5 bases had no gene match. CDR3 size: 12 residues.

This clone occurred a few times. V and J are TRBV5-4 and TRBJ1-2; TRBD1 is a possible D gene (6 bases). The germline V gene encodes CDR1 SGHNT and CDR2 YYREEE (reference sequence). The CDR3 length is 14 residues. Trimming stripped 0 bases from V and 6 bases from J, with 12 bases between. The CDR3 spells CASSLVQGSDGYTF. The DNA of the CDR3 is TGTGCCAGCAGCTTGGTTCAGGGGTCCGATGGCTACACCTTC.

The V call is TRBV4-2, the J call TRBJ1-5; D is uncertain. V was clipped by 2 bases and J by 5 bases, with 10 bases between them. The CDR3 has 14 residues. Germline CDR1 LGHNA, CDR2 YNFKEQ. The CDR3 DNA reads as TGTGCCAGCAGCCAAATTGTGTTCGATCAGCCCCAGCATTTT. It codes for CASSQIVFDQPQHF.

V and J are TRBV18 and TRBJ2-1; D may be TRBD1 (5 bases). The germline V gene has CDR1 KGHSH and CDR2 LQKENI. V was pared by 6 bases and J by 8 bases, with 17 bases between. CDR3 size: 14 residues. The CDR3 is CASSPTDSGDEQFF. The CDR3, as DNA: TGTGCCAGCTCGCCCACAGACAGTGGGGATGAGCAGTTCTTC.

This clone was found a few times. The V gene is TRBV7-9, the J gene TRBJ1-5; TRBD1 might be the D (6 bases). The germline V gene encodes CDR1 SEHNR and CDR2 FQNEAQ (reference sequence). V was pared by 3 bases and J by 5 bases, with 17 bases between. The CDR3 loop spans 16 amino acids. CDR3 bases: TGTGCCAGCAGCTTTGTCACTGAACAGGGACATCAGCCCCAGCATTTT. Protein product: CASSFVTEQGHQPQHF.

The rearrangement links TRBV7-3 to TRBJ2-1, with D maybe TRBD1 (7 bases). Trimming removed 1 base at V and 11 bases at J, with 15 bases between. This CDR3 is 14 amino acids long. Germline-derived CDR1 and CDR2 are SGHTA and FQGTGA. The CDR3 DNA sequence: TGTGCCAGCAGCTTAAAGGGGGCGGGACAACAGCAGTTCTTC. It translates to CASSLKGAGQQQFF.

This clone showed up just a few times. At one end the junction does not follow the germline gene, possibly because of a read error. The chain combines TRBV9 with TRBJ1-2, with TRBD1 as a possible D gene (6 bases). CDR3 length equals 14 residues. The germline V gene encodes CDR1 SGDLS and CDR2 YYNGEE. CDR3 coding DNA: TGTGCCAGCAGCCCCACAGGGAATTCCTATCGCTACACCTTC. Its translation: CASSPTGNSYRYTF.

This clone was seen just once. The chain uses TRBV5-1 and TRBJ1-2, with 10 bases lining up with TRBD1. Germline CDR1 SGHRS, CDR2 YFSETQ. The ends lost 0 bases at V and 1 base at J; junction bases unmatched: 3. This CDR3 is built from 16 residues. Here the CDR3 DNA reads TGCGCCAGCAGCTTGGCGGGACAGGGGCGTAACTATGGCTACACCTTC. Its translation is CASSLAGQGRNYGYTF.